The 21 T cell receptor beta chains reported below all come from one sample, sequenced in a study of T cells in Graves' hyperthyroidism and ophthalmopathy. TCR beta CDR3 sequences were amplified from RNA transcripts. Carried out on the TCR CDR3, a first-round RT-PCR used the HTBI primer set. TCRdb called the multiplex PCR reads again in MiXCR, with one record for every CDR3 protein. The sample has about 600,000 distinct CDR3 sequences; around 13% are singletons. The sample comprised blood. The receptors originated from a woman between 45 and 60 years old with Graves' ophthalmopathy.

This clonotype was counted ten times or more. The rearrangement links TRBV28 to TRBJ1-5; D ambiguous. The length of the CDR3 is 13 residues. V lost 8 bases and J 0 bases, leaving 8 bases between the germline ends. The germline V gene has CDR1 MDHEN and CDR2 SYDVKM. The CDR3 DNA is TGTGCCAGCTCAGGATATAGCAATCAGCCCCAGCATTTT. This gives the protein CASSGYSNQPQHF.

This clonotype was observed a few times. CDR3 region: CASSFDGQAGGPEGLAKNIQYF. In DNA, the CDR3 is TGTGCCAGCAGCTTCGACGGGCAGGCGGGAGGGCCCGAGGGATTAGCCAAAAACATTCAGTACTTC. The chain employs TRBV7-9 and TRBJ2-4, with 9 bases aligning to TRBD2. Looked up from germline, CDR1 is SEHNR and CDR2 is FQNEAQ (reference sequence). The CDR3 runs to 22 residues. The V segment lost 3 bases and the J segment 0 bases; nucleotides outside the gene matches: 21.

This clonotype has ten or more counts. This rearrangement joins TRBV27 to TRBJ2-5; TRBD1 agrees at 7 bases. The CDR3 loop spans 13 amino acids. The V gene end was trimmed by 2 bases and the J gene end by 3 bases; junction bases not matched to a gene: 0. Per the germline V gene, CDR1 is MNHEY and CDR2 is SMNVEV (reference sequence). The CDR3 loop reads CASSLGTEETQYF. The CDR3 DNA reads TGTGCCAGCAGTTTAGGGACAGAAGAGACCCAGTACTTC.

Many counts were recorded for this clonotype. The gene calls are TRBV27 and TRBJ2-7; D may be TRBD1 (5 bases). Germline CDR1 reads MNHEY; CDR2 reads SMNVEV (reference sequence). The V and J ends lost 2 bases and 4 bases respectively, with 21 bases between them. CDR3 length: 17 amino acids. CDR3 DNA sequence: TGTGCCAGCAGTTTACGGCAGGGCGTACCCATCCCGTACGAGCAGTACTTC. Amino acid sequence: CASSLRQGVPIPYEQYF.

The rearrangement uses TRBV20-1 and TRBJ2-7, with D unclear. This CDR3 contains 13 residues. Germline V lookup: CDR1 DFQATT, CDR2 SNEGSKA (reference sequence). The V gene lost 5 bases and the J gene lost 0 bases, with 11 bases spanning the gap. The CDR3: CSAPNRHSYEQYF. DNA for the CDR3: TGCAGTGCTCCCAATAGACACTCCTACGAGCAGTACTTC.

The chain has TRBV19 and TRBJ2-1; 8 positions agree with TRBD2. This CDR3 contains 16 residues. V trimming: 1 base; J trimming: 10 bases; junction bases outside the gene matches: 12. Germline loops: CDR1 LNHDA, CDR2 SQIVND (reference sequence). This CDR3 is CASSIGPGTRGEEQFF. The DNA of the CDR3 is TGTGCCAGTAGTATAGGCCCCGGGACTAGAGGGGAAGAGCAGTTCTTC.

This chain uses TRBV27 with TRBJ1-4, with D possibly matching TRBD1 (6 bases). With 5 bases removed from V and 8 bases from J, the gap between germline ends came to 18 bases. Germline lookup yields CDR1 MNHEY and CDR2 SMNVEV (reference sequence). CDR3 size: 15 residues. CDR3 sequence: CASSIRGRGNEKLFF. The CDR3 coding sequence is TGTGCCAGCAGTATCCGAGGGAGGGGGAACGAAAAACTGTTTTTT. The full variable domain, its missing parts supplied by reference TRBV27 and TRBJ1-4, is EAQVTQNPRYLITVTGKKLTVTCSQNMNHEYMSWYRQDPGLGLRQIYYSMNVEVTDKGDVPEGYKVSRKEKRNFPLILESPSPNQTSLYFCASSIRGRGNEKLFFGSGTQLSVL.

There are a few counts of this clonotype. The chain has TRBV4-2 and TRBJ2-7; 9 nucleotides agree with TRBD1. The germline V gene encodes CDR1 LGHNA and CDR2 YNFKEQ. This CDR3 is built from 16 residues. Trimming cost V 3 bases and J 5 bases; bases outside gene matches: 11. This CDR3 reads CASSQSPQGAPHEQYF. The CDR3 DNA sequence: TGTGCCAGCAGCCAGAGCCCACAGGGGGCGCCCCACGAGCAGTACTTC.

The CDR3 DNA follows: TGTGCCAGCAGTTACCCGTCAGGATCCTATGGCTACACCTTC. It is translated as CASSYPSGSYGYTF. V gene TRBV6-2 or TRBV6-3 combines with J gene TRBJ1-2; D not certain. The CDR3 consists of 14 residues. V was pared by 2 bases and J by 4 bases, with 11 bases between. Germline-derived CDR1 and CDR2 are MNHEY and SVGEGT.

Of note for this clonotype: The germline gene is not matched at one end of the junction; a read error may be the cause. The V and J genes are TRBV29-1 and TRBJ2-7; 8 bases map to TRBD1. CDR3 length: 13 residues. Germline CDR1 reads SQVTM; CDR2 reads ANQGSEA. In DNA, the CDR3 is TGCAGCGTTGGTGGACAGGGCTCCCACGAGCAGTACTTC. Protein product: CSVGGQGSHEQYF.

In its sample, this clonotype was seen a few times. The V gene is TRBV5-1, the J gene TRBJ2-5, with D unresolved. Germline CDR1 and CDR2: SGHRS and YFSETQ. V dropped 4 bases and J dropped 1 base, with 8 bases sitting between them. The CDR3 is 13 amino acids. CDR3 DNA sequence: TGCGCCAGCAGCCCCCACTTCCAAGAGACCCAGTACTTC. Residues: CASSPHFQETQYF.

This clonotype was picked up many times. Its ends do not fully match the called genes, so a read error is possible. The chain combines TRBV18 with TRBJ2-7; 9 nucleotides line up with TRBD1. This CDR3 region has 16 residues. Per the germline V gene, CDR1 is KGHSH and CDR2 is LQKENI. Here the CDR3 reads CASSFVEGQGNYEQYF. CDR3 sequence (DNA): TGTGCCAGCTCATTTGTCGAGGGACAGGGCAACTACGAACAGTACTTC.

This clonotype was found many times. The chain combines TRBV28 with TRBJ1-1; D call uncertain. The ends were cut back, 6 bases at V and 9 bases at J, with 11 bases in the middle. This CDR3 spans 11 amino acids. CDR1 and CDR2 (germline): MDHEN, SYDVKM. This chain's CDR3 is CASSSQPQAFF. CDR3 coding DNA: TGTGCCAGCAGCTCCCAACCTCAAGCTTTCTTT.

This clonotype was observed at least ten times. The chain joins TRBV11-2 to TRBJ1-4; no firm D call. Germline CDR1 and CDR2: SGHAT and FQNNGV. The CDR3 covers 14 residues. Trimming removed 0 bases at V and 8 bases at J, with 10 bases between. This chain's CDR3 is CASSLDVFKEKLFF. Written as DNA, the CDR3 is TGTGCCAGCAGCTTAGATGTTTTTAAAGAAAAACTGTTTTTT.

Of note for this clonotype: Since a much larger clone is just one base distant, this may be a read error. The V call is TRBV2, the J call TRBJ2-7; D may be TRBD2 (6 bases). This CDR3 has 11 amino acids. Looked up from germline, CDR1 is SNHLY and CDR2 is FYNNEI. The CDR3 sequence: CASGAGYEQCF. The CDR3, as DNA: TGTGCCAGTGGAGCGGGCTACGAGCAGTGCTTC. Based on the CDR3 plus reference TRBV2 and TRBJ2-7, the full variable domain is EPEVTQTPSHQVTQMGQEVILRCVPISNHLYFYWYRQILGQKVEFLVSFYNNEISEKSEIFDDQFSVERPDGSNFTLKIRSTKLEDSAMYFCASGAGYEQCFGPGTRLTVT.

A few counts support this clonotype. The V and J genes are TRBV28 and TRBJ2-7; tentative D call: TRBD2 (6 bases). This CDR3 is built from 13 residues. V lost 8 bases and J lost 2, with 13 bases in between. Germline-derived CDR1 and CDR2 are MDHEN and SYDVKM. The CDR3 loop is CASDSGETYEQYF. In DNA form, the CDR3 reads TGTGCCAGCGATTCGGGAGAGACCTACGAGCAGTACTTC. Variable domain in full (rest from reference TRBV28 and TRBJ2-7): DVKVTQSSRYLVKRTGEKVFLECVQDMDHENMFWYRQDPGLGLRLIYFSYDVKMKEKGDIPEGYSVSREKKERFSLILESASTNQTSMYLCASDSGETYEQYFGPGTRLTVT.

This clonotype turned up a few times. This chain links TRBV5-1 with TRBJ2-2; TRBD2 matches 9 bases. Unmatched junction bases numbered 8, after V lost 4 bases and J lost 4 bases. Germline CDR1 is SGHRS and CDR2 is YFSETQ. This CDR3 spans 16 amino acids. The CDR3 coding sequence is TGCGCCAGCAGCCGATTAGCGGGAGCCGTCACCGGGGAGCTGTTTTTT. It is translated as CASSRLAGAVTGELFF.

Only a few counts were recorded for this clonotype. The V and J genes are TRBV6-2 or TRBV6-3 and TRBJ2-1; no definite D call. V shed 0 bases and J shed 13 bases, with 13 bases lying between them. Per germline, CDR1 MNHEY and CDR2 SVGEGT. The CDR3 has 13 amino acids. CDR3 sequence: CASSYSPLRVQFF. The CDR3 bases are TGTGCCAGCAGTTACTCCCCCCTCCGCGTACAGTTCTTC.

This clonotype came up many times. The chain has TRBV5-1 and TRBJ2-1; 8 bases match TRBD2. The length of the CDR3 is 16 residues. The V and J ends lost 4 bases and 0 bases, in that order; junction bases with no gene match: 6. CDR1 is SGHRS, CDR2 YFSETQ, per germline. CDR3 in amino acids: CASSLTSVSSYNEQFF. The CDR3, as DNA: TGCGCCAGCAGCCTGACTAGCGTTAGCTCCTACAATGAGCAGTTCTTC. Full variable domain (missing parts from reference TRBV5-1 and TRBJ2-1): KAGVTQTPRYLIKTRGQQVTLSCSPISGHRSVSWYQQTPGQGLQFLFEYFSETQRNKGNFPGRFSGRQFSNSRSEMNVSTLELGDSALYLCASSLTSVSSYNEQFFGPGTRLTVL.

This clonotype showed up many times. The chain has TRBV27 and TRBJ2-1, with 7 positions matching TRBD1. The germline CDR1 and CDR2 sequences are MNHEY and SMNVEV (reference sequence). This CDR3 comprises 18 residues. Trimming took 1 base from V and 6 from J; bases not matched to a gene: 15. As DNA, the CDR3 is TGTGCCAGCAGTTTATTTGGGGGTTGGGACAGCGAACCCAATGAGCAGTTCTTC. Amino acid sequence: CASSLFGGWDSEPNEQFF.

This chain links TRBV6-1 with TRBJ2-5, with D perhaps TRBD1 (6 bases). The CDR3 length is 16 residues. Germline CDR1 reads MNHNS; CDR2 reads SASEGT. The V end was cut by 3 bases, the J end by 0 bases, with 14 bases between. The CDR3 DNA sequence: TGTGCCAGCAGTGATTTTATCAGGGGAGACCAAGAGACCCAGTACTTC. Translation: CASSDFIRGDQETQYF.